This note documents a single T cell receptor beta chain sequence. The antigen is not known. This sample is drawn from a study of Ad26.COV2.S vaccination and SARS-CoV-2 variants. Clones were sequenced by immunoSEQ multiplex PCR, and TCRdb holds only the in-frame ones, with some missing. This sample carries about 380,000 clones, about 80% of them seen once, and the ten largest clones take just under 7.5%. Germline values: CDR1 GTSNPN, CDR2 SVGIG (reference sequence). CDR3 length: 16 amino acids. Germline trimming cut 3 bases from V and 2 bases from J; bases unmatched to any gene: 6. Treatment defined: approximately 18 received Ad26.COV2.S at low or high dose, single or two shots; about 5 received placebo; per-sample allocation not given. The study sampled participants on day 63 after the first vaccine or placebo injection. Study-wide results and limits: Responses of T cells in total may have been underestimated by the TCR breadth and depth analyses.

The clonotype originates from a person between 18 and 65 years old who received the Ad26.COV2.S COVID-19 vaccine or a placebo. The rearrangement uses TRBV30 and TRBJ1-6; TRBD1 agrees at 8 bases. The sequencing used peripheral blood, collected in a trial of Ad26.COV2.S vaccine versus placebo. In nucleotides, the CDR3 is TGTGCCTGGAGCCGTTCAGGGGGCCCCTATAATTCACCCCTCCACTTT. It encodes CAWSRSGGPYNSPLHF. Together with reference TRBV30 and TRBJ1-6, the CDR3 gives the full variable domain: SQTIHQWPATLVQPVGSPLSLECTVEGTSNPNLYWYRQAAGRGLQLLFYSVGIGQISSEVPQNLSASRPQDRQFILSSKKLLLSDSGFYLCAWSRSGGPYNSPLHFGNGTRLTVT.